The clone carrying this T cell receptor beta chain appeared many times. The antigen remains undetermined. The record originates from a study of glioma-infiltrating T cells. Per the germline V gene, CDR1 is MNHEY and CDR2 is SMNVEV (reference sequence). CDR3 length: 15 amino acids. Unmatched junction bases numbered 5, after V lost 4 bases and J lost 0 bases. Study-wide points: Tissue and blood shared very few CDR3 sequences.

The iRepertoire nested amplicon-rescue multiplex PCR amplified TCR alpha and beta CDR3s from RNA. One entry per CDR3 protein results from TCRdb running MiXCR on the multiplex PCR reads. The table includes about 110,000 distinct CDR3 sequences, about 25% detected once. J is TRBJ1-2 and V is TRBV27; 7 nucleotides match TRBD1. The sample consisted of glioma tissue, nonneoplastic brain tissue, or PBMCs (not recorded which). This TCR was recovered from a human donor with low-grade glioma or glioblastoma, undergoing nonglioma brain surgery, or in good health (not recorded which). The CDR3 region is CASSSTGRTNYGYTF. The CDR3 region has the DNA TGTGCCAGCAGTTCGACAGGGCGGACTAACTATGGCTACACCTTC.